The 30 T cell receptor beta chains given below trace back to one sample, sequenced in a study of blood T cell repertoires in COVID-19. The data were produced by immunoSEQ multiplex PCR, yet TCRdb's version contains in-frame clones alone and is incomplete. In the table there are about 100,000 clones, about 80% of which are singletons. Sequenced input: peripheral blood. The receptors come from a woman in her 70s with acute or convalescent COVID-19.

The CDR3 sequence is CASSKGGGLGDTQYF. In nucleotides, the CDR3 is TGTGCCAGCAGCAAAGGAGGGGGTCTGGGAGATACGCAGTATTTT. The chain has TRBV4-2 and TRBJ2-3; D might be TRBD1 or TRBD2, each matching 6 bases. From germline, CDR1 is LGHNA and CDR2 YNFKEQ. V lost 5 bases, J lost 5 bases, and 17 bases lay in between. This CDR3 contains 15 residues.

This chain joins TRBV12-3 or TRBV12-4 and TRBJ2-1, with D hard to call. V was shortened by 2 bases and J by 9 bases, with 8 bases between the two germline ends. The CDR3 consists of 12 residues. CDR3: CASSLSTGEQFF. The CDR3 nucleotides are TGTGCCAGCAGTTTAAGCACGGGTGAGCAGTTCTTC.

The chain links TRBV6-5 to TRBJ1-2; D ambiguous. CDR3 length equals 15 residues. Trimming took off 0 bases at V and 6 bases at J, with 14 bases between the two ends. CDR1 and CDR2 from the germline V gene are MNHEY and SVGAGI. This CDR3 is CASSYSRGGFNGYTF. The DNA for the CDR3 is TGTGCCAGCAGTTACTCGAGAGGAGGTTTCAATGGCTACACCTTC.

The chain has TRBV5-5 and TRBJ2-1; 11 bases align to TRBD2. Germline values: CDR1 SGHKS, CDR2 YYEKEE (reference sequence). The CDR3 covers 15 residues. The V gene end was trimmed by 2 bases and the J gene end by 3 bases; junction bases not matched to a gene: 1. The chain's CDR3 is CASSLGTSGYNEQFF. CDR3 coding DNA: TGTGCCAGCAGCTTAGGGACTAGCGGCTACAATGAGCAGTTCTTC.

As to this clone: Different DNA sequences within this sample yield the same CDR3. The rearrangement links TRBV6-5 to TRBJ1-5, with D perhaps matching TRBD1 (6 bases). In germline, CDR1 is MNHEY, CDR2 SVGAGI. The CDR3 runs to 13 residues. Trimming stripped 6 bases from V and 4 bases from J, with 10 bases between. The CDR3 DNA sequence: TGTGCCAGCAGCAGGGGTCCGAATCAGCCCCAGCATTTT. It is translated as CASSRGPNQPQHF.

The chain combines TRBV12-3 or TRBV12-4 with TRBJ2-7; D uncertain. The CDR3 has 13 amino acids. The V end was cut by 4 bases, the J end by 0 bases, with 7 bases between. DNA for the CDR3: TGTGCCAGCAGTTCATTAGCCTCCTACGAGCAGTACTTC. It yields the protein CASSSLASYEQYF.

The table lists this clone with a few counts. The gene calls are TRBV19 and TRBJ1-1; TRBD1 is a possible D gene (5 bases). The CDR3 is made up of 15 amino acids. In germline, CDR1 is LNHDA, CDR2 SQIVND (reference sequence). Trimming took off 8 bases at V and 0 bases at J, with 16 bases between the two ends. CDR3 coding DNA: TGTGCCAGTGCTTTAGGGTCAGGGTTGAACACTGAAGCTTTCTTT. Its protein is CASALGSGLNTEAFF.

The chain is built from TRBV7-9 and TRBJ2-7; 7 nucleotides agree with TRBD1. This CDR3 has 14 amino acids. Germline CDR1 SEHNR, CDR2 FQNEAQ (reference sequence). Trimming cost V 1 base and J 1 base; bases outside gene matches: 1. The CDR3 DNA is TGTGCCAGCAGCTTAGGCAGGGGGTCCTACGAGCAGTACTTC. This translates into CASSLGRGSYEQYF.

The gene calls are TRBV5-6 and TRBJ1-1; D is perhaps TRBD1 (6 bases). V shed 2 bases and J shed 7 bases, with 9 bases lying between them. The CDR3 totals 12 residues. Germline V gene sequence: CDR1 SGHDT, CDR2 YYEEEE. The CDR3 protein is CASSFSGVEAFF. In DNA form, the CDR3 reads TGTGCCAGCAGCTTTTCAGGGGTTGAAGCTTTCTTT.

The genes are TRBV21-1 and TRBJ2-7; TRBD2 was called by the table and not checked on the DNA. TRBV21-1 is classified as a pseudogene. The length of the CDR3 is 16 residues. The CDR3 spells CASSKGASGGLYEQYV. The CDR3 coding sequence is TGTGCCAGCAGCAAAGGAGCTAGCGGGGGTCTCTACGAGCAGTACGTC.

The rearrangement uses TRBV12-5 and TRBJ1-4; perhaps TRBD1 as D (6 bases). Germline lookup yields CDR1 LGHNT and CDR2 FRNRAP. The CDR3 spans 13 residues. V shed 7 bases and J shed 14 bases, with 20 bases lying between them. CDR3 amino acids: CASARQAQVGLFF. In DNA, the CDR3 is TGTGCTAGTGCCAGACAGGCCCAGGTTGGGCTGTTTTTT.

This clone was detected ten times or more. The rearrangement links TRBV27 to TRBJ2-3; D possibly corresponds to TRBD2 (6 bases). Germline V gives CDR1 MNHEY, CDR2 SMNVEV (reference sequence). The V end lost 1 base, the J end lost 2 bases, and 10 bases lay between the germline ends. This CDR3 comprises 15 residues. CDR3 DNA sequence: TGTGCCAGCAGTTTATGGGGGGACCCCACAGATACGCAGTATTTT. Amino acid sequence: CASSLWGDPTDTQYF.

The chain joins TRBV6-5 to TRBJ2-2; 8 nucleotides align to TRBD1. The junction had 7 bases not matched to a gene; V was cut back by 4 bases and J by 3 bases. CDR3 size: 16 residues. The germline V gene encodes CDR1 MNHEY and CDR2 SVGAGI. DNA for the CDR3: TGTGCCAGCAGTTTCGGACAGGGAGCGGACACCGGGGAGCTGTTTTTT. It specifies CASSFGQGADTGELFF.

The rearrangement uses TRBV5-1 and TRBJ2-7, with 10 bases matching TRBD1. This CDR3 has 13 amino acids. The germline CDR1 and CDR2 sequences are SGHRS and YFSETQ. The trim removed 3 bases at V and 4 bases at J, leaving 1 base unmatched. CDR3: CASSSGQGYEQYF. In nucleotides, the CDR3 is TGCGCCAGCAGCTCGGGACAGGGGTACGAGCAGTACTTC.

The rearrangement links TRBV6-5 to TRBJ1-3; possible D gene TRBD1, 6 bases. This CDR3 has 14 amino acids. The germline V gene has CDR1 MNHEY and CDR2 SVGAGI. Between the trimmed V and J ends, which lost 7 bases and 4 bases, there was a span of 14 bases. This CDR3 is CASKPRTVGNTIYF. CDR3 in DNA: TGTGCCAGCAAACCCAGGACAGTCGGAAACACCATATATTTT.

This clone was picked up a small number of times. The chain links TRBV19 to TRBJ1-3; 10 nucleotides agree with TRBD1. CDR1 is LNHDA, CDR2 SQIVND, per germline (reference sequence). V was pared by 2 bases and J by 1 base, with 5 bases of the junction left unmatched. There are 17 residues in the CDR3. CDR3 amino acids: CASSIMTGGTSGNTIYF. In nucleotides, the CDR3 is TGTGCCAGTAGTATAATGACAGGGGGCACATCTGGAAACACCATATATTTT.

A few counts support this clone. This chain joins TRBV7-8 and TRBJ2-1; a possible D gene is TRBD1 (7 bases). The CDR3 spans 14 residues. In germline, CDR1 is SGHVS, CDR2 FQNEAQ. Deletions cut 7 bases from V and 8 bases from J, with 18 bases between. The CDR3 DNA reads TGTGCCAGCACCCCGCGTGGAGGGGGCTATGAGCAGTTCTTC. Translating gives CASTPRGGGYEQFF.

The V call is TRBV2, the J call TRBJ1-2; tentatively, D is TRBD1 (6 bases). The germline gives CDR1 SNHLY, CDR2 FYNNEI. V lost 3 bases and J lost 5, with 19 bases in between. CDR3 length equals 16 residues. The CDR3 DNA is TGTGCCAGCAGTGAGGACCTGTTGGGGGCGTGGTATGGCTACACCTTC. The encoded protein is CASSEDLLGAWYGYTF.

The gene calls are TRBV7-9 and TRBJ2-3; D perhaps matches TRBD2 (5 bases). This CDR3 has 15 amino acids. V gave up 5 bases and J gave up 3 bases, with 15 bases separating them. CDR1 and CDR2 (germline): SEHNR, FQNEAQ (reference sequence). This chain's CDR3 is CASSVERVGTDTQYF. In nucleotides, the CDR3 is TGTGCCAGCAGCGTAGAGAGGGTGGGAACAGATACGCAGTATTTT.

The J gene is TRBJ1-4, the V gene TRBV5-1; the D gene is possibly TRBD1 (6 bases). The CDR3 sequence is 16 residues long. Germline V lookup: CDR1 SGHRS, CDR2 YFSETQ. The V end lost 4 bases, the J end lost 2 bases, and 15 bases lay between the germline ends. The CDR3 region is CASSPGGDLTNEKLFF. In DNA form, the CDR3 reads TGCGCCAGCAGCCCTGGGGGCGACTTGACTAATGAAAAACTGTTTTTT.

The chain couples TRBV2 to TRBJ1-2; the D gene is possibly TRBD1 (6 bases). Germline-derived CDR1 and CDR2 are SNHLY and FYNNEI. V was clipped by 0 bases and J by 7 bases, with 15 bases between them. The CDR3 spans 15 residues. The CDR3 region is CASSEALMGASGYTF. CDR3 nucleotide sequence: TGTGCCAGCAGTGAAGCGCTTATGGGGGCAAGTGGCTACACCTTC.

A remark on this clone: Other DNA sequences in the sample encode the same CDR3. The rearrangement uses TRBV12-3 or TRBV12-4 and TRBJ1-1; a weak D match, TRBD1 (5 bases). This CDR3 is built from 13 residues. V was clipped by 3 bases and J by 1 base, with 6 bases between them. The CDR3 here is CASSFGGNTEAFF. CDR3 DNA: TGTGCCAGCAGTTTCGGGGGGAACACTGAAGCTTTCTTT.

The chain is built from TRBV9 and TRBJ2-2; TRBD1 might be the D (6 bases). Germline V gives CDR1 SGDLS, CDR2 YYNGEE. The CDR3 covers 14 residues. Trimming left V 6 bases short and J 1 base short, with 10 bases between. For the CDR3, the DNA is TGTGCCAGCACCAGGGGCGAGAACACCGGGGAGCTGTTTTTT. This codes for CASTRGENTGELFF.

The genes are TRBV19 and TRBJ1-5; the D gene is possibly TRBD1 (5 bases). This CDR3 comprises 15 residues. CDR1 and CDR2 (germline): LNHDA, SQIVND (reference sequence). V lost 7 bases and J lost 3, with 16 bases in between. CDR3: CASTPGLRDNQPQHF. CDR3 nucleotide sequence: TGTGCCAGTACCCCGGGACTGAGAGACAATCAGCCCCAGCATTTT.

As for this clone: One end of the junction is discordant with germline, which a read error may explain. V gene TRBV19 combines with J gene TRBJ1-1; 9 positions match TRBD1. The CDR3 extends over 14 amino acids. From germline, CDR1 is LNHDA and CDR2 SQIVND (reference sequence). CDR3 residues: CASSKGQGLTEAFF. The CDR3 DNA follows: TGTGCCAGCAGTAAGGGACAGGGCCTCACTGAAGCTTTCTTT. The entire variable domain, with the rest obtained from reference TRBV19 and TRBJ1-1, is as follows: DGGITQSPKYLFRKEGQNVTLSCEQNLNHDAMYWYRQDPGQGLRLIYYSQIVNDFQKGDIAEGYSVSREKKESFPLTVTSAQKNPTAFYLCASSKGQGLTEAFFGQGTRLTVV.

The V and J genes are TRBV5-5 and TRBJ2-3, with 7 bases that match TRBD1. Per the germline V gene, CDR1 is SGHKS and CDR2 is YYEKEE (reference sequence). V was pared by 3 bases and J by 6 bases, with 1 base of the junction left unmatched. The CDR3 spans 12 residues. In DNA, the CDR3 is TGTGCCAGCAGCTCCAGGGGGGATACGCAGTATTTT. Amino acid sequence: CASSSRGDTQYF.

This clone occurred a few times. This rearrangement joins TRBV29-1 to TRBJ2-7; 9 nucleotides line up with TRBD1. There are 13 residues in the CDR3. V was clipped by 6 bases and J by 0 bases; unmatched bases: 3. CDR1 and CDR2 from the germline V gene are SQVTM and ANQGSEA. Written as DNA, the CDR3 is TGCAGCGTGGGACAGGGCTCCTCCTACGAGCAGTACTTC. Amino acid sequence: CSVGQGSSYEQYF.

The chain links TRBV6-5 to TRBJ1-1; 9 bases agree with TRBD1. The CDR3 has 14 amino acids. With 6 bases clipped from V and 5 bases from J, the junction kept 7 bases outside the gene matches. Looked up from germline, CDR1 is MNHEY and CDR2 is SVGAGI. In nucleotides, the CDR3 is TGTGCCAGCAGAAAACAGGGGGCGCAGACTGAAGCTTTCTTT. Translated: CASRKQGAQTEAFF.

CDR3 DNA: TGTGCCAGCAGACACCGCTATGGCTACACCTTC. It is translated as CASRHRYGYTF. V and J are TRBV28 and TRBJ1-2; D is undetermined. The length of the CDR3 is 11 residues. In germline, CDR1 is MDHEN, CDR2 SYDVKM. V was shortened by 6 bases and J by 4 bases, with 6 bases between the two germline ends.

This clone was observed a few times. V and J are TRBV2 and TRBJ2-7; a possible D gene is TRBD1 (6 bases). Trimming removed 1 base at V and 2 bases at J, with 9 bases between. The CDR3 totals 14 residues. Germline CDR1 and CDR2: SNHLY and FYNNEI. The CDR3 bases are TGTGCCAGCAGTGAAGGACAGGTTACCTACGAGCAGTACGTC. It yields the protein CASSEGQVTYEQYV.